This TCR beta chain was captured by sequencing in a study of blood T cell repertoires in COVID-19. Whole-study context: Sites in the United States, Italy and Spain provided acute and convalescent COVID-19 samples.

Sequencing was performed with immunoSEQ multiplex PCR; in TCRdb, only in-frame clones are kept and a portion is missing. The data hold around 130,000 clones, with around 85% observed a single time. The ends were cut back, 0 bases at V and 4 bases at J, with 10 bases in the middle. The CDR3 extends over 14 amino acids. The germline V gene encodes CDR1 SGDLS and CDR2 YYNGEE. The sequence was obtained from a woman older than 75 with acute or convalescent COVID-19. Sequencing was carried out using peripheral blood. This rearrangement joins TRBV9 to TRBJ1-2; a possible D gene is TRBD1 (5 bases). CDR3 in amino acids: CASSVDDSLYGYTF. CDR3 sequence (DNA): TGTGCCAGCAGCGTAGATGACAGCCTCTATGGCTACACCTTC. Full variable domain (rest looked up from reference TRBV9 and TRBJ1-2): DSGVTQTPKHLITATGQRVTLRCSPRSGDLSVYWYQQSLDQGLQFLIQYYNGEERAKGNILERFSAQQFPDLHSELNLSSLELGDSALYFCASSVDDSLYGYTFGSGTRLTVV.